This passage covers 3 T cell receptor beta chains from one sample sequenced in a study of graft-versus-host responses after intestinal transplantation. Clones were sequenced by immunoSEQ multiplex PCR, and TCRdb holds only the in-frame ones, with some missing. The data show 85,000 to 100,000 clones, with 85% to 95% seen just once and 0.3% to 0.35% held by the top ten. These receptors' targets are unknown. The sequencing used unstimulated CD4+ T cells sorted from spleen or lymph node cells, collected before transplant. The receptors were sampled from a human donor who was the organ donor for an intestinal transplant.

V usage is TRBV25-1 and J usage is TRBJ1-1; tentatively, D is TRBD1 (6 bases). Trimming left V 4 bases short and J 6 bases short, with 12 bases between. Germline V gene sequence: CDR1 MGHDK, CDR2 SYGVNS. CDR3 length: 13 amino acids. CDR3 coding DNA: TGTGCCAGCAGTGCCGGGGGGCGTGCTGAAGCTTTCTTT. Translating gives CASSAGGRAEAFF. Together with reference TRBV25-1 and TRBJ1-1, the CDR3 gives the full variable domain: EADIYQTPRYLVIGTGKKITLECSQTMGHDKMYWYQQDPGMELHLIHYSYGVNSTEKGDLSSESTVSRIRTEHFPLTLESARPSHTSQYLCASSAGGRAEAFFGQGTRLTVV.

The V call is TRBV30, the J call TRBJ1-1; 9 bases match TRBD1. The CDR3 loop spans 15 amino acids. V lost 2 bases and J lost 2; bases outside the gene matches: 6. CDR1 GTSNPN and CDR2 SVGIG come from the germline V gene (reference sequence). The CDR3 reads CAWSRQGGVNTEAFF. The CDR3 DNA reads TGTGCCTGGAGTAGACAGGGGGGGGTTAACACTGAAGCTTTCTTT.

CDR3 DNA sequence: TGTGCCAGCAGCTTAAATCAGGGGGCCTACAATGAGCAGTTCTTC. Its protein product is CASSLNQGAYNEQFF. The rearrangement uses TRBV11-3 and TRBJ2-1; TRBD1 agrees at 7 bases. CDR1 and CDR2 (germline): SGHNT, YENEEA. Germline trimming cut 2 bases from V and 2 bases from J; bases unmatched to any gene: 3. CDR3 size: 15 residues. Combining the CDR3 with reference TRBV11-3 and TRBJ2-1 gives the whole variable domain EAGVVQSPRYKIIEKKQPVAFWCNPISGHNTLYWYLQNLGQGPELLIRYENEEAVDDSQLPKDRFSAERLKGVDSTLKIQPAELGDSAVYLCASSLNQGAYNEQFFGPGTRLTVL.